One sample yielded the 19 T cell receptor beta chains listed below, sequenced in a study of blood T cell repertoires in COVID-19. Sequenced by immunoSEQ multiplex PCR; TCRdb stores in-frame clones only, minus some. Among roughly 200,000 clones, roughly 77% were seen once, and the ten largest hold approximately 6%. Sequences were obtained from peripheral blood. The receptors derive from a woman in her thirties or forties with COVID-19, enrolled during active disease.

The CDR3 nucleotides are TGTGCCAGCAGCTTAGGCGGGAATAGTAACATTCAGTACTTC. It codes for CASSLGGNSNIQYF. The V gene is TRBV7-6, the J gene TRBJ2-4, with D maybe TRBD2 (6 bases). Trimming took 1 base from V and 7 from J, leaving 11 bases between them. The CDR3 loop spans 14 amino acids. CDR1 is SGHVS and CDR2 is FNYEAQ in the germline V gene.

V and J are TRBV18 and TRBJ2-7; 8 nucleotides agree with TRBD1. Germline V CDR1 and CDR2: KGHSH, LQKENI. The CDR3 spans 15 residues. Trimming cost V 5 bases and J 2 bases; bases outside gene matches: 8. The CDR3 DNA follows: TGTGCCAGCTCAGAAACGGGACAGGTGGCCTACGAGCAGTACTTC. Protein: CASSETGQVAYEQYF. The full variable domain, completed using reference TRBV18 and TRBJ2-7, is NAGVMQNPRHLVRRRGQEARLRCSPMKGHSHVYWYRQLPEEGLKFMVYLQKENIIDESGMPKERFSAEFPKEGPSILRIQQVVRGDSAAYFCASSETGQVAYEQYFGPGTRLTVT.

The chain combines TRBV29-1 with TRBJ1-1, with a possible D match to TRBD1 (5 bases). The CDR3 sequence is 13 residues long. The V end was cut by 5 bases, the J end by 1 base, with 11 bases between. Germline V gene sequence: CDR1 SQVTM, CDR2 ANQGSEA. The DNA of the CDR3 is TGCAGCGTTCCCAGTACAGGGAACACTGAAGCTTTCTTT. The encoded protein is CSVPSTGNTEAFF. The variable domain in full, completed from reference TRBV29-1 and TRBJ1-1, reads SAVISQKPSRDICQRGTSLTIQCQVDSQVTMMFWYRQQPGQSLTLIATANQGSEATYESGFVIDKFPISRPNLTFSTLTVSNMSPEDSSIYLCSVPSTGNTEAFFGQGTRLTVV.

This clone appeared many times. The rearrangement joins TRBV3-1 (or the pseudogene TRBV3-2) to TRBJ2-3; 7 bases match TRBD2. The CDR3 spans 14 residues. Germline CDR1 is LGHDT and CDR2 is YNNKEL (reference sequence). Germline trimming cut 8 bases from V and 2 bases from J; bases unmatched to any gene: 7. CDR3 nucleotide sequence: TGTGCCAGCGCCACGAGGGACTACACAGATACGCAGTATTTT. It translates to CASATRDYTDTQYF.

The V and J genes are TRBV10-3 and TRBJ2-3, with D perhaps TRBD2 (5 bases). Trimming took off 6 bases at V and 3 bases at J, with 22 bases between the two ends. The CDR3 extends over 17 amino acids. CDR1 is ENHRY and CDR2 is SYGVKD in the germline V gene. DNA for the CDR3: TGTGCCATCAGGGACGAAGCCGCCGAGGGAGAAACAGATACGCAGTATTTT. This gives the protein CAIRDEAAEGETDTQYF.

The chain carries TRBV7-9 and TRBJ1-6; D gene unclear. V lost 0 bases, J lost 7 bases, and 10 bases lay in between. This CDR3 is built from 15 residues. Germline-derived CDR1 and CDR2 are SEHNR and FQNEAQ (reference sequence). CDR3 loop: CASSLAQAENSPLHF. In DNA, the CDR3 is TGTGCCAGCAGCTTAGCCCAGGCCGAAAATTCACCCCTCCACTTT.

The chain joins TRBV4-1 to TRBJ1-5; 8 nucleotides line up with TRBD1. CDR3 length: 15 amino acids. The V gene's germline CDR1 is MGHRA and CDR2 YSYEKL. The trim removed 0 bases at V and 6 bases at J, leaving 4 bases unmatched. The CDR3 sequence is CASSQDGRGLQPQHF. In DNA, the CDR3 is TGCGCCAGCAGCCAAGATGGCAGGGGGCTTCAGCCCCAGCATTTT.

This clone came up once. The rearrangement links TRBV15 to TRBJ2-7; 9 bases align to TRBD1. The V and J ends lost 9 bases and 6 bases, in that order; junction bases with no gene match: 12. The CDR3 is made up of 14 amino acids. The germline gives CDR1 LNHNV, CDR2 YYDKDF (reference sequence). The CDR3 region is CATAPTGGIVEQYF. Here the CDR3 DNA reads TGTGCCACGGCCCCGACAGGGGGAATAGTCGAGCAGTACTTC.

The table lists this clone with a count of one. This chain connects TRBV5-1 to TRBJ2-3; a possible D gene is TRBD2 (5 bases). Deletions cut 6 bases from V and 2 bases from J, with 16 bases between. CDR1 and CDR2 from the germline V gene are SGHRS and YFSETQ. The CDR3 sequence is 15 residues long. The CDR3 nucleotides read TGCGCCAGCACCCGGGATGGCGGAGACACAGATACGCAGTATTTT. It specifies CASTRDGGDTDTQYF.

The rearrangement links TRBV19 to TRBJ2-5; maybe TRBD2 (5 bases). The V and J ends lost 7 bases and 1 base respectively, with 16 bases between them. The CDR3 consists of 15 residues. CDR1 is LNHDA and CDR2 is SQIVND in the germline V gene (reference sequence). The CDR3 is CASTPRASSQETQYF. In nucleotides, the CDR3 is TGTGCCAGTACCCCCCGGGCTAGCAGCCAAGAGACCCAGTACTTC.

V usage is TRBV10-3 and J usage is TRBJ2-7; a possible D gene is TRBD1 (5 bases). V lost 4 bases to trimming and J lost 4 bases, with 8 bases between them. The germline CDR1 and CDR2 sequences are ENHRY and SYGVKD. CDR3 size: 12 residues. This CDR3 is CAISGQTYEQYF. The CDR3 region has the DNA TGTGCCATCAGTGGACAGACTTACGAGCAGTACTTC.

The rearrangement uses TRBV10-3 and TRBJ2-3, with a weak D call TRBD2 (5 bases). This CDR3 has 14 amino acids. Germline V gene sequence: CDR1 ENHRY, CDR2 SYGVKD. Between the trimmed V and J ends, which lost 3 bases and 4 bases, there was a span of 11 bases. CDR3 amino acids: CAISDGSRADTQYF. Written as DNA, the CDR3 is TGTGCCATCAGTGATGGGAGCCGCGCAGATACGCAGTATTTT.

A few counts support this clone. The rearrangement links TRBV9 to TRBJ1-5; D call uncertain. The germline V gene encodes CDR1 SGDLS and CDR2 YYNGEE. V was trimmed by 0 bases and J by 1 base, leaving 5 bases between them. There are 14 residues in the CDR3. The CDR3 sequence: CASSVGGSNQPQHF. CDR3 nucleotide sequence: TGTGCCAGCAGCGTAGGAGGGAGCAATCAGCCCCAGCATTTT.

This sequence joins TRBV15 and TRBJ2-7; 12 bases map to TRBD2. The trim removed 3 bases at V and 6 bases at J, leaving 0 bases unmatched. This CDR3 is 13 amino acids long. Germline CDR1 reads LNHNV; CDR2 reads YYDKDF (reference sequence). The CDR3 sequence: CATSRTSGGEQYF. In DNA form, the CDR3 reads TGTGCCACCAGCAGGACTAGCGGGGGCGAGCAGTACTTC.

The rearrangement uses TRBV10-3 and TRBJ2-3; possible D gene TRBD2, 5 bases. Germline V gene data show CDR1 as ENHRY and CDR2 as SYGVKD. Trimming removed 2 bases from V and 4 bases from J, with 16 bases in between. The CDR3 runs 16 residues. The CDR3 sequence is CAISEIVRESSDTQYF. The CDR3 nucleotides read TGTGCCATCAGTGAGATCGTAAGGGAGTCGTCAGATACGCAGTATTTT.

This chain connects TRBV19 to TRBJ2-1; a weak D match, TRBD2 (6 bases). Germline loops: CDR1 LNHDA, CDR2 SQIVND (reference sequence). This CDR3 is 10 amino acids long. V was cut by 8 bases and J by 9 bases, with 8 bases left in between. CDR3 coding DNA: TGTGCCAGTGGGACTGTTGAGCAGTTCTTC. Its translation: CASGTVEQFF.

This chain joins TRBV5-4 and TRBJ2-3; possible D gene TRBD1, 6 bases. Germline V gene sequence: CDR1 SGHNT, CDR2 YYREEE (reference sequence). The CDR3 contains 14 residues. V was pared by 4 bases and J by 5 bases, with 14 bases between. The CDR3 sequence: CASSNKGVKDTQYF. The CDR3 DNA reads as TGTGCCAGCAGCAACAAGGGGGTTAAAGATACGCAGTATTTT.

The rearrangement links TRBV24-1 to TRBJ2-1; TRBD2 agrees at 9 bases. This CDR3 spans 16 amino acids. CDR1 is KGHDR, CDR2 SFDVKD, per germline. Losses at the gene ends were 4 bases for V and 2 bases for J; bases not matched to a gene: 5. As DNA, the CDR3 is TGTGCCACCAGTGACCGCGGGGGGGGAACCTACAATGAGCAGTTCTTC. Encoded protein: CATSDRGGGTYNEQFF.

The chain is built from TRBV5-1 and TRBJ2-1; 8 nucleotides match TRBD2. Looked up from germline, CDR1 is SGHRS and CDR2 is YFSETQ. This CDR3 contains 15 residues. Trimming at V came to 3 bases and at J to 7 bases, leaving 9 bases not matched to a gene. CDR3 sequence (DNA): TGCGCCAGCAGCTCGGGACTAGAGGGCGGGAATGAGCAGTTCTTC. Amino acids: CASSSGLEGGNEQFF.